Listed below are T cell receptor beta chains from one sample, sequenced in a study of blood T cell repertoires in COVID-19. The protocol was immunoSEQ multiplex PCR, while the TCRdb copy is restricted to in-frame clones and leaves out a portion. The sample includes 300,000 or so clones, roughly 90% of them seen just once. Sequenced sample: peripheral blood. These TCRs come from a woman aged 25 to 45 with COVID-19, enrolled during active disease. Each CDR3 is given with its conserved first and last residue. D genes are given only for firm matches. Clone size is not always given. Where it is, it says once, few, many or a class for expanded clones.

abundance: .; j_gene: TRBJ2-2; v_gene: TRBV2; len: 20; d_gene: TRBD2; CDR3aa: CASSEAGLAGGPWDTGELFF; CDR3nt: TGTGCCAGCAGTGAAGCGGGTCTAGCGGGAGGCCCATGGGACACCGGGGAGCTGTTTTTT
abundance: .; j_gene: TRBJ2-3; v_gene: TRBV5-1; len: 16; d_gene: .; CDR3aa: CASSLEARPGTDTQYF; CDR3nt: TGCGCCAGCAGCTTGGAGGCGCGGCCGGGGACAGATACGCAGTATTTT
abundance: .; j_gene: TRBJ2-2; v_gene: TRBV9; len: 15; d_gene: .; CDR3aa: CASSVDGPNTGELFF; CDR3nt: TGTGCCAGCAGCGTAGATGGGCCAAACACCGGGGAGCTGTTTTTT
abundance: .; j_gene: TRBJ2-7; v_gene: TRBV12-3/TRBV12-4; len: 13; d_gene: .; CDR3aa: CASSWGEEYEQYF; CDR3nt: TGTGCCAGCAGTTGGGGCGAGGAGTACGAGCAGTACTTC
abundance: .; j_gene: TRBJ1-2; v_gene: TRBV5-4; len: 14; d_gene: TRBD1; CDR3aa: CASRWTGDPYGYTF; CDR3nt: TGTGCCAGCAGATGGACAGGGGACCCCTATGGCTACACCTTC
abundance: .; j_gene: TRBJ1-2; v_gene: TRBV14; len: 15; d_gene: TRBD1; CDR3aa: CASSPMTGSLYGYTF; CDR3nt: TGTGCCAGCAGCCCAATGACAGGGAGTTTGTATGGCTACACCTTC
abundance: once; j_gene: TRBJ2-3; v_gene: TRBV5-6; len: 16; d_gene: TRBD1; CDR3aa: CASSDGQGPSTDTQYF; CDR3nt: TGTGCCAGCAGCGACGGACAGGGGCCTAGCACAGATACGCAGTATTTT
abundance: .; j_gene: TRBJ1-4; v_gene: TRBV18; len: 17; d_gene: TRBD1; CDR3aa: CASSPVDTGTGNEKLFF; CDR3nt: TGTGCCAGCTCACCAGTCGACACCGGGACAGGGAATGAAAAACTGTTTTTT
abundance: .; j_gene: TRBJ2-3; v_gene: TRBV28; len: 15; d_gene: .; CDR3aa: CASSTPRFQGDTQYF; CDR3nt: TGTGCCAGCAGTACCCCCAGGTTTCAGGGAGATACGCAGTATTTT
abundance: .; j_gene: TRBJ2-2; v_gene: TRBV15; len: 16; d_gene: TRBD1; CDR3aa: CATSRRQGANTGELFF; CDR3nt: TGTGCCACCAGCAGAAGACAGGGGGCGAACACCGGGGAGCTGTTTTTT
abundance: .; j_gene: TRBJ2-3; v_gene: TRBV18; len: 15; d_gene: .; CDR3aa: CASSPTGPYTDTQYF; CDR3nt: TGTGCCAGCTCACCAACAGGGCCTTACACAGATACGCAGTATTTT
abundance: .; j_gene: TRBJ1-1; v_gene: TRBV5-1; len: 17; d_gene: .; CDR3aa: CASSTTGAGRPNTEAFF; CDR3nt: TGCGCCAGCAGCACAACTGGGGCAGGGCGACCGAACACTGAAGCTTTCTTT
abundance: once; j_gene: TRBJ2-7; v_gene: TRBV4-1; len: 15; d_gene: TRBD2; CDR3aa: CASSQERETAYEQYF; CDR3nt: TGCGCCAGCAGCCAAGAGCGGGAGACCGCATACGAGCAGTACTTC
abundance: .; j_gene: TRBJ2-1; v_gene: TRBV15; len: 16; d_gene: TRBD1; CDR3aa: CATSRGRDSLDNEQFF; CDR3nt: TGTGCCACCAGCAGGGGACGGGACAGCCTAGACAATGAGCAGTTCTTC
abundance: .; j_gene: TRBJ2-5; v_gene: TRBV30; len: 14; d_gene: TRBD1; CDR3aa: CAWTPDRGGETQYF; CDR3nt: TGTGCCTGGACCCCGGACAGGGGTGGGGAGACCCAGTACTTC
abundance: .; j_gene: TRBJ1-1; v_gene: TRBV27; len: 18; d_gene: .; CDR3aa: CASSFRQGIGGTNTEAFF; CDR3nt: TGTGCCAGCAGTTTTCGCCAAGGGATTGGGGGGACGAACACTGAAGCTTTCTTT
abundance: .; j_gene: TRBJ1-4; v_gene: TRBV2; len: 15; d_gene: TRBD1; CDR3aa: CASSPQGGTNEKLFF; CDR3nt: TGTGCCAGCAGCCCTCAGGGGGGTACTAATGAAAAACTGTTTTTT
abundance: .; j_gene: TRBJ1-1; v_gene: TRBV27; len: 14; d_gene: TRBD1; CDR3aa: CASSFGQGYTEAFF; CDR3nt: TGTGCCAGCAGTTTCGGACAGGGGTACACTGAAGCTTTCTTT
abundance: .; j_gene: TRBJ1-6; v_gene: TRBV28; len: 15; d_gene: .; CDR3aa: CASTPQGTVNSPLHF; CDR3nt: TGTGCCAGCACACCGCAGGGAACGGTGAATTCACCCCTCCACTTT
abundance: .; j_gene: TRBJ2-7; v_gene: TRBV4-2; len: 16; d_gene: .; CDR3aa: CASSHELTDRPYEQYF; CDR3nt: TGTGCCAGCAGCCATGAACTGACGGACAGACCCTACGAGCAGTACTTC
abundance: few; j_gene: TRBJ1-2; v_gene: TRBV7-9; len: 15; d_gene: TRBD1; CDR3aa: CASSLGQGTNYGYTF; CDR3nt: TGTGCCAGCAGCTTAGGACAGGGAACTAACTATGGCTACACCTTC
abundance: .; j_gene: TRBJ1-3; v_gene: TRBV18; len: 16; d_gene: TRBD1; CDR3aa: CASSVGTAFSGNTIYF; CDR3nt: TGTGCCAGCTCAGTTGGGACAGCCTTCTCTGGAAACACCATATATTTT
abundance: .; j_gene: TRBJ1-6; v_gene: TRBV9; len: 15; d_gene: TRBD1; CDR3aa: CASSALQGDNSPLHF; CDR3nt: TGTGCCAGCAGCGCATTACAGGGGGATAATTCACCCCTCCACTTT
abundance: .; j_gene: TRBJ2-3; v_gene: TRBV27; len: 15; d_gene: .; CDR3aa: CASSFGALGTDTQYF; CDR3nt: TGTGCCAGCAGTTTTGGGGCCCTCGGGACAGATACGCAGTATTTT
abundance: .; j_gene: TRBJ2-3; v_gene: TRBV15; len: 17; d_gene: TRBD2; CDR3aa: CATSRDITSGGADTQYF; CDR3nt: TGTGCCACCAGCAGGGATATAACTAGCGGAGGAGCAGATACGCAGTATTTT
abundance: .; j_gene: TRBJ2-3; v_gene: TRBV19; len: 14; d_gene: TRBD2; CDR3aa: CASSVGGGTDTQYF; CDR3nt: TGTGCCTCAAGTGTGGGAGGGGGCACAGATACGCAGTATTTT
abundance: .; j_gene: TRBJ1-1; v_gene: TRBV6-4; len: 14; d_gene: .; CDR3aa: CASSDSTENTEAFF; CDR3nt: TGTGCCAGCAGTGACTCGACAGAGAACACTGAAGCTTTCTTT
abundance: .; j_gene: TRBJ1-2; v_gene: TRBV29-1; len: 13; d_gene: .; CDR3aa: CSVVPSANYGYTF; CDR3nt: TGCAGCGTTGTACCCTCGGCTAACTATGGCTACACCTTC
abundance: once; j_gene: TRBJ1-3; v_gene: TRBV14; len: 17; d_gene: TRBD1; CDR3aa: CASSHNPDRETGNTIYF; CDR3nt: TGTGCCAGCAGCCACAATCCGGACAGGGAGACTGGAAACACCATATATTTT
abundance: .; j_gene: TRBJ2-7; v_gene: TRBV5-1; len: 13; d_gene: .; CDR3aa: CASSVGGVYEQYF; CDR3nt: TGCGCCAGCAGTGTAGGGGGAGTCTACGAGCAGTACTTC
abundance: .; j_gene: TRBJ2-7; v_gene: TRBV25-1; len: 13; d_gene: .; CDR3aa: CASSERRSSEQYF; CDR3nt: TGTGCCAGCAGTGAACGGAGGTCGAGCGAGCAGTACTTC
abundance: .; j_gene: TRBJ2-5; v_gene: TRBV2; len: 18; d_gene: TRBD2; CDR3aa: CASSDQRLAGGLFGAQYF; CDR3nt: TGTGCCAGCAGTGATCAGCGACTAGCGGGAGGCCTGTTTGGGGCCCAGTACTTC
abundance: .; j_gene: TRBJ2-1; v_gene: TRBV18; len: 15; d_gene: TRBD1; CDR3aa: CASSPGQGVYNEQFF; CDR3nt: TGTGCCAGCTCACCAGGACAGGGGGTATACAATGAGCAGTTCTTC
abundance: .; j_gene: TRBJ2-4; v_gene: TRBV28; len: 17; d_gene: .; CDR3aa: CASSALQVRSAKNIQYF; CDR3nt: TGTGCCAGCAGTGCCCTACAGGTCAGGAGCGCCAAAAACATTCAGTACTTC
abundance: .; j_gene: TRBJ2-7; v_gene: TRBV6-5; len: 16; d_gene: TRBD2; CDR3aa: CASSYNAGTSGYEQYF; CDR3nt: TGTGCCAGCAGTTACAACGCGGGGACTAGCGGTTACGAGCAGTACTTC
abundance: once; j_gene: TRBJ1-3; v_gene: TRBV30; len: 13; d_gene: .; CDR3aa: CAWRPGSGNTIYF; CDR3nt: TGTGCCTGGAGACCAGGTTCAGGAAACACCATATATTTT
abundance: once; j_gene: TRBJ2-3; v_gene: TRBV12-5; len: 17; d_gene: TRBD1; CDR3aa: CASGFTTDRQGADTQYF; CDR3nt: TGTGCTAGTGGTTTCACAACCGACCGACAGGGCGCAGATACGCAGTATTTT
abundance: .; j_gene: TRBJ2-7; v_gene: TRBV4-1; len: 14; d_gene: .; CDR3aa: CASSQDPGVYEQYF; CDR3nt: TGCGCCAGCAGCCAAGACCCGGGGGTCTACGAGCAGTACTTC
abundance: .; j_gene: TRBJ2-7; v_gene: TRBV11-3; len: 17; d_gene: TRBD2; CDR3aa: CASSCDTEDGGTYEQYF; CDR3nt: TGTGCCAGCAGCTGCGACACAGAGGACGGGGGGACCTACGAGCAGTACTTC
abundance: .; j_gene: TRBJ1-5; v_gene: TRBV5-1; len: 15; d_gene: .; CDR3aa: CASSFWGGSNQPQHF; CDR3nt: TGCGCCAGCAGCTTTTGGGGAGGGAGCAATCAGCCCCAGCATTTT